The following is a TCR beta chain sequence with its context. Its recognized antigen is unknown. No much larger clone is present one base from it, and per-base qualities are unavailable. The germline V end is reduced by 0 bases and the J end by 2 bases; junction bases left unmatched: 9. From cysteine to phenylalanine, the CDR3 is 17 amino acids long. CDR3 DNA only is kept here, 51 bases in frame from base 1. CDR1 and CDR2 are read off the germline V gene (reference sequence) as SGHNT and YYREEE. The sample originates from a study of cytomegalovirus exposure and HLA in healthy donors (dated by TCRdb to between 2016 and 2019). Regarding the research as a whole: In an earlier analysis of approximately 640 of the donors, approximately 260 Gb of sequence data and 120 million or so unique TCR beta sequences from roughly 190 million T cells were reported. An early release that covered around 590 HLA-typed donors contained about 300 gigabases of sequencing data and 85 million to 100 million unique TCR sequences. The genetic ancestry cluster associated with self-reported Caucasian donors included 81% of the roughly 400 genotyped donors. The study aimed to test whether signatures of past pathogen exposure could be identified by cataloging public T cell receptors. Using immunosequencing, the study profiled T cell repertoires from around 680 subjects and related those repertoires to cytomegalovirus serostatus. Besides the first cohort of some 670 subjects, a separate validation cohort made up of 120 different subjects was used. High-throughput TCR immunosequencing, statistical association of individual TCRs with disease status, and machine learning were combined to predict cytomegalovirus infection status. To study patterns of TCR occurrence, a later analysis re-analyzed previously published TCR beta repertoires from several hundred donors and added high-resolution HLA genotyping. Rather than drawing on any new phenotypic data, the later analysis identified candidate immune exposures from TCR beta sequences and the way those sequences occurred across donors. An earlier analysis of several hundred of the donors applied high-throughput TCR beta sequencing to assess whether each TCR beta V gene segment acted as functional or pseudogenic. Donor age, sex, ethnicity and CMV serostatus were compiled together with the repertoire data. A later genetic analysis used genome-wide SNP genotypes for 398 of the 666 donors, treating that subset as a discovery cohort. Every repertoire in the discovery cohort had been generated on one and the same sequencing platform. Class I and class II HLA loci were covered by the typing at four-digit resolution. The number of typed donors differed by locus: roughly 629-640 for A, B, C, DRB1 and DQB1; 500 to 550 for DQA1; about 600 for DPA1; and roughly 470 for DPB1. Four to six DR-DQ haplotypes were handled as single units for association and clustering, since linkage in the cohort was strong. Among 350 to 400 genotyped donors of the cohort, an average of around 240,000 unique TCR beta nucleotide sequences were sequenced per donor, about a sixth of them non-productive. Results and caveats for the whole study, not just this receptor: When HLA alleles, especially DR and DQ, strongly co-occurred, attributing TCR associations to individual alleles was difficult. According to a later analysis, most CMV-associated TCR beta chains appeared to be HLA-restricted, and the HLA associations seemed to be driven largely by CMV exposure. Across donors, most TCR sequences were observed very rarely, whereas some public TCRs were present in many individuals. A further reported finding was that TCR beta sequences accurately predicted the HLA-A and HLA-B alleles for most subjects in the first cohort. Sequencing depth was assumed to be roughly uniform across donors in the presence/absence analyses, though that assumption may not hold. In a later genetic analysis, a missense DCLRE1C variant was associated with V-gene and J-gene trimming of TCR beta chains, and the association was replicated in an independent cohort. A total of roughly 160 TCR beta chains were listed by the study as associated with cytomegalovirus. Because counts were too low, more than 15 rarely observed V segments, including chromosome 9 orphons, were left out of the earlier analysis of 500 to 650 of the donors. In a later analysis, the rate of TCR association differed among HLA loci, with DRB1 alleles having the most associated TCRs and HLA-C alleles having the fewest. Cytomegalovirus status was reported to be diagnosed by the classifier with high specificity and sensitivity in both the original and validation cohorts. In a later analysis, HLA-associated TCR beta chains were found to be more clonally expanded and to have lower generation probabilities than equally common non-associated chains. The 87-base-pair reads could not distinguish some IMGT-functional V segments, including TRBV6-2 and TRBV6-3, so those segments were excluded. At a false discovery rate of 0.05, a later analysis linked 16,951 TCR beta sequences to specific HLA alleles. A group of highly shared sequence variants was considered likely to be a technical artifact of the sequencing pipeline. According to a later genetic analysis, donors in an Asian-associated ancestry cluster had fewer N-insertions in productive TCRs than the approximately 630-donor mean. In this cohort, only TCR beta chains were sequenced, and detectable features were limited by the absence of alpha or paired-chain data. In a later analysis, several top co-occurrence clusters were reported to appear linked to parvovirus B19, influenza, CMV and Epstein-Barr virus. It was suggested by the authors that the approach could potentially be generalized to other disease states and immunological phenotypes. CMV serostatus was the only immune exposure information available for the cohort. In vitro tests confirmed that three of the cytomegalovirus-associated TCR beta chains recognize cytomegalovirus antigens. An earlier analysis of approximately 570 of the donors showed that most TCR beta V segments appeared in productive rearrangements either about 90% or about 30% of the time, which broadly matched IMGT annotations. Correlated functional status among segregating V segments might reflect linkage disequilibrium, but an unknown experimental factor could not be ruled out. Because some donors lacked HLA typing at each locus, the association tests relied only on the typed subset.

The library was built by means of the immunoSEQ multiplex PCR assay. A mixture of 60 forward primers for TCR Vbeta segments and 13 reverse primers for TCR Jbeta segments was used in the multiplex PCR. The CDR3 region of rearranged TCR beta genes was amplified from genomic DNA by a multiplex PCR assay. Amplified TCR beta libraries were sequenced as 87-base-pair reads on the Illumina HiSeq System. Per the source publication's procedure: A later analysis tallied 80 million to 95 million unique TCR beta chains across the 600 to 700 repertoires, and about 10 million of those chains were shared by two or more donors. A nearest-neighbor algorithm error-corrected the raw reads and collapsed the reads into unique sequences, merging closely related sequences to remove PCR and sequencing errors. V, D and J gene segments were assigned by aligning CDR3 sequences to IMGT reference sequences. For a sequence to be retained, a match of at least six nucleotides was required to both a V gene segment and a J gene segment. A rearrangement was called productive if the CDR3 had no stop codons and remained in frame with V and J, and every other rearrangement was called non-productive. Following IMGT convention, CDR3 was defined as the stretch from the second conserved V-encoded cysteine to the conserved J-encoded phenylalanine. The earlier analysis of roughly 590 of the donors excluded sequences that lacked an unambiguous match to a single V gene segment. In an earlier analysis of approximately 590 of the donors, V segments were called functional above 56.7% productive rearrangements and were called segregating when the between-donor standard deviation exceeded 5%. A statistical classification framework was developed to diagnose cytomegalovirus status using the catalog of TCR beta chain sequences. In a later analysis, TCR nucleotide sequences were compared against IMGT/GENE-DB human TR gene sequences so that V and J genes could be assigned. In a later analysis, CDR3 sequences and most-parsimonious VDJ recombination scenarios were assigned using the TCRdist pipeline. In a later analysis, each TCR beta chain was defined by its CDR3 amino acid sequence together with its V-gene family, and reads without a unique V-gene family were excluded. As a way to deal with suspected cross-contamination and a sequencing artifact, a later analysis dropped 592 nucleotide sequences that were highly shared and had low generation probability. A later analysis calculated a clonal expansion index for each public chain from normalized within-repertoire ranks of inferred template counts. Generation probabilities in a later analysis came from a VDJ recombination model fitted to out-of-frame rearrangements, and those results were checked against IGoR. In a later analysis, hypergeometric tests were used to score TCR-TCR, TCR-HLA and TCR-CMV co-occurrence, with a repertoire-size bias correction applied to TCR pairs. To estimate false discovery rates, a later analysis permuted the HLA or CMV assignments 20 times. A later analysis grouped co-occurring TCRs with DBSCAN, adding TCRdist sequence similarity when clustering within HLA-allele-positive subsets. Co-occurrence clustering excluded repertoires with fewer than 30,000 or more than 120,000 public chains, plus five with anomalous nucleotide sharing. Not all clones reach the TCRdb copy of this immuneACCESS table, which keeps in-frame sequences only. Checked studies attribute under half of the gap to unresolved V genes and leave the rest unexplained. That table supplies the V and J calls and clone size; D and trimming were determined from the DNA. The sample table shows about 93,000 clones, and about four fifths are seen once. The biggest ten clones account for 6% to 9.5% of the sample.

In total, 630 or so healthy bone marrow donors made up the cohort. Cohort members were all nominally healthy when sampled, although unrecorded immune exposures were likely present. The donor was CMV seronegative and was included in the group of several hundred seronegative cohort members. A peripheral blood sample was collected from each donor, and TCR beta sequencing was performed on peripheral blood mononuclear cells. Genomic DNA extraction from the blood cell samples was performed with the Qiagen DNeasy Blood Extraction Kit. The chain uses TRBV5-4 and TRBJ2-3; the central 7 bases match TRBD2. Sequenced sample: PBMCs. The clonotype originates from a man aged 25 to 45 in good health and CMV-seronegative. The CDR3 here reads CASSLDGGGWVTDTQYF. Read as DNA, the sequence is TGTGCCAGCAGCTTGGATGGCGGGGGTTGGGTCACAGATACGCAGTATTTT.